The next 20 T cell receptor beta chains were all read from a single sample in a study of molecular identifiers for immune sequencing clone quantification. TCRdb analysed the PCR reads with MiXCR anew, one entry per CDR3 protein. The sample has some 41,000 distinct CDR3 sequences; 24% are singletons. The sample consisted of naive CD8+ T cells from blood, with Jurkat cell RNA spiked in. Stated subset: FACS-sorted CD8+CD4-CCR7+CD45RA+ naive T cells. The source is a human donor in good health. Some libraries in this study had Jurkat cell RNA spiked in.

Concerning this clonotype itself: The junction and the germline gene differ at one end; a read error may be behind it. This chain connects TRBV7-2 to TRBJ2-3, with a tentative D call TRBD1 (6 bases). The CDR3 is 16 residues long. Per the germline V gene, CDR1 is SGHTA and CDR2 is FQGNSA. In nucleotides, the CDR3 is TGTGTCAGCAGCATACTAACAGGGCCCTCCACAGATACGCAGTATTTT. Protein: CVSSILTGPSTDTQYF.

As to this clonotype: This may arise from a read error, as a much more abundant clone is one base away. The rearrangement links TRBV19 to TRBJ2-5; 7 nucleotides align to TRBD1. Germline CDR1 reads LNHDA; CDR2 reads SQIVND (reference sequence). CDR3 length equals 15 residues. V lost 3 bases to trimming and J lost 2 bases; unmatched junction nucleotides: 6. The DNA of the CDR3 is TGTGCCAGTAGTATTTTGACAGGGTGGCAAGAGACCCAGTACTTC. Translation gives CASSILTGWQETQYF.

In the case of this clonotype: A much larger clone is a single base away; this may be a read error. The V call is TRBV20-1, the J call TRBJ2-7; 8 nucleotides line up with TRBD1. The CDR3 contains 13 residues. Germline loops: CDR1 DFQATT, CDR2 SNEGSKA (reference sequence). The CDR3 bases are TGCAGTGCGCGGACAGGGAGCTCCTACGAGCAGAACTTC. Its translation is CSARTGSSYEQNF.

This clonotype has at least ten counts. The chain has TRBV4-3 and TRBJ1-6; TRBD1 matches at 7 bases. With V trimmed by 1 base and J by 0 bases, 12 bases remained unmatched. The CDR3 runs to 20 residues. Germline CDR1 is LGHNA and CDR2 is YSLEER. CDR3 residues: CASSQVRWDSYSSYNSPLHF. The CDR3 DNA follows: TGCGCCAGCAGCCAAGTAAGATGGGACAGCTACAGCTCCTATAATTCACCCCTCCACTTT.

The gene calls are TRBV20-1 and TRBJ2-7; perhaps TRBD1 as D (6 bases). CDR3 length: 13 residues. Germline CDR1 is DFQATT and CDR2 is SNEGSKA (reference sequence). The V gene lost 4 bases and the J gene lost 3 bases, with 13 bases spanning the gap. CDR3 nucleotide sequence: TGCAGTGCTACGGAGACAGGAAACTACGAGCAGTACTTC. Translation: CSATETGNYEQYF.

In its sample, this clonotype was seen many times. V and J are TRBV12-3 or TRBV12-4 and TRBJ2-7, with a possible D match to TRBD2 (6 bases). There are 15 residues in the CDR3. V gave up 3 bases and J gave up 5 bases, with 17 bases separating them. CDR3 amino acids: CASSLLGEGEDEQYF. DNA for the CDR3: TGTGCCAGCAGTTTGCTTGGGGAAGGGGAGGACGAGCAGTACTTC.

Of note for this clonotype: Possible read error: a much larger clone is one base away. The V and J genes are TRBV7-9 and TRBJ2-2, with a possible D match to TRBD2 (5 bases). The germline gives CDR1 SEHNR, CDR2 FQNEAQ (reference sequence). The ends were cut back, 5 bases at V and 0 bases at J, with 10 bases in the middle. There are 15 residues in the CDR3. The DNA for the CDR3 is TGTGCCAGCAGCCTTCCGGGGACGAACACCGGGGAGCTGTTTTTT. This codes for CASSLPGTNTGELFF.

This clonotype has a count of ten or more. V usage is TRBV7-8 and J usage is TRBJ1-1; 8 bases match TRBD1. V was clipped by 4 bases and J by 0 bases; unmatched bases: 4. The germline CDR1 and CDR2 sequences are SGHVS and FQNEAQ. This CDR3 is built from 15 residues. CDR3 residues: CASSSWTGMNTEAFF. In DNA, the CDR3 is TGTGCCAGCAGCTCCTGGACAGGGATGAACACTGAAGCTTTCTTT. Full variable domain (outside the CDR3, taken from reference TRBV7-8 and TRBJ1-1): GAGVSQSPRYKVAKRGQDVALRCDPISGHVSLFWYQQALGQGPEFLTYFQNEAQLDKSGLPSDRFFAERPEGSVSTLKIQRTQQEDSAVYLCASSSWTGMNTEAFFGQGTRLTVV.

With respect to this clonotype: The junction shows a germline mismatch at one end, possibly a read error. The chain couples TRBV9 to TRBJ2-5, with TRBD2 identical over 14 bases. Per the germline V gene, CDR1 is SGDLS and CDR2 is YYNGEE. The CDR3 spans 17 residues. CDR3 bases: TGTGTCAGCAGCCCAAGGACTAGCGGGAGGCCTGGGGCGACCCAGTACTTC. Its translation is CVSSPRTSGRPGATQYF. The complete variable domain, with remaining parts taken from reference TRBV9 and TRBJ2-5, reads DSGVTQTPKHLITATGQRVTLRCSPRSGDLSVYWYQQSLDQGLQFLIQYYNGEERAKGNILERFSAQQFPDLHSELNLSSLELGDSALYFCVSSPRTSGRPGATQYFGPGTRLLVL.

Concerning this clonotype: This sequence may be a read error, since a much larger clone differs from it by one base. The V gene is TRBV20-1, the J gene TRBJ2-7; D gene unclear. Per the germline V gene, CDR1 is DFQATT and CDR2 is SNEGSKA (reference sequence). This CDR3 spans 12 amino acids. CDR3 sequence (DNA): TGCAGTGATAGAGATGAAGGCTACGAGCAGTACTTC. Residues: CSDRDEGYEQYF.

V gene TRBV4-2 combines with J gene TRBJ1-1; D might be TRBD1 (5 bases). The V gene's germline CDR1 is LGHNA and CDR2 YNFKEQ. This CDR3 is 13 amino acids long. Trimming cost V 3 bases and J 8 bases, with 13 bases left between them. CDR3 coding DNA: TGTGCCAGCAGCCAGCGGAGGGGCGCGGAAGCTTTCTTT. It yields the protein CASSQRRGAEAFF.

As regards this clonotype: Being one base from a much bigger clone, this may be a read error. The chain recombines TRBV5-6 with TRBJ2-7; 9 bases are a match to TRBD1. The CDR3 is 15 amino acids. Germline V gives CDR1 SGHDT, CDR2 YYEEEE. CDR3 coding DNA: TGTACCAGCAGCGCTGGGGGACAGGGTGCCGACGAGCAGTACTTC. Amino acid sequence: CTSSAGGQGADEQYF.

The chain combines TRBV7-9 with TRBJ2-5; tentative D call: TRBD1 (5 bases). V was trimmed by 4 bases and J by 0 bases, leaving 12 bases between them. The length of the CDR3 is 15 residues. Germline V gene data show CDR1 as SEHNR and CDR2 as FQNEAQ (reference sequence). In nucleotides, the CDR3 is TGTGCCAGCAGCTCAAGACAGATCTACCAAGAGACCCAGTACTTC. Amino acid sequence: CASSSRQIYQETQYF.

In its sample, this clonotype was seen many times. The chain recombines TRBV4-1 with TRBJ2-5; 11 bases map to TRBD2. CDR1 and CDR2 from the germline V gene are MGHRA and YSYEKL. The CDR3 is 15 amino acids. Trimming cost V 9 bases and J 1 base; bases outside gene matches: 7. CDR3 sequence (DNA): TGCGCCAGTTCTTATAGCGGGGGGGTCCAAGAGACCCAGTACTTC. It is translated as CASSYSGGVQETQYF.

This clonotype was recorded a few times. V is TRBV9 and J is TRBJ2-1; the match to TRBD2 covers 9 bases. The CDR3 has 16 residues. The germline V gene has CDR1 SGDLS and CDR2 YYNGEE. V gave up 4 bases and J gave up 7 bases; unmatched junction bases: 12. CDR3 nucleotide sequence: TGTGCCAGCAGCCCCGGCGGTAGCGCGGGGGGGAATGAGCAGTTCTTC. This encodes CASSPGGSAGGNEQFF.

This chain uses TRBV9 with TRBJ2-1; TRBD1 matches 7 bases. CDR3 length: 15 amino acids. Germline V CDR1 and CDR2: SGDLS, YYNGEE. Losses at the gene ends were 1 base for V and 3 bases for J; bases not matched to a gene: 4. CDR3 residues: CASSVSGTVYNEQFF. DNA for the CDR3: TGTGCCAGCAGCGTATCCGGGACAGTCTACAATGAGCAGTTCTTC.

Comment on this clonotype: Since a much larger clone is just one base distant, this may be a read error. The V gene is TRBV5-1, the J gene TRBJ2-1; D is ambiguous. Germline V lookup: CDR1 SGHRS, CDR2 YFSETQ. CDR3 length: 12 amino acids. CDR3 amino acids: CAGSPSLNEQFF. The CDR3 DNA is TGCGCCGGCAGTCCTAGTCTGAATGAGCAGTTCTTC.

In regard to this clonotype: This may be a read error, as it is one base from a much larger clone. The chain employs TRBV2 and TRBJ2-3; D gene uncertain. Germline V lookup: CDR1 SNHLY, CDR2 FYNNEI. The CDR3 loop spans 15 amino acids. This CDR3 is CASSDRTPTSDTKYF. DNA for the CDR3: TGTGCCAGCAGTGATAGAACCCCGACCTCAGATACGAAGTATTTT. Together with reference TRBV2 and TRBJ2-3, the CDR3 gives the full variable domain: EPEVTQTPSHQVTQMGQEVILRCVPISNHLYFYWYRQILGQKVEFLVSFYNNEISEKSEIFDDQFSVERPDGSNFTLKIRSTKLEDSAMYFCASSDRTPTSDTKYFGPGTRLTVL.

By share of the sample, this clonotype is medium-sized (0.01 to 0.1%). The chain uses TRBV7-3 and TRBJ2-7, with D perhaps TRBD1 (6 bases). V lost 5 bases, J lost 5 bases, and 13 bases lay in between. Germline V gene lookup returns CDR1 SGHTA and CDR2 FQGTGA. The CDR3 extends over 13 amino acids. The CDR3 loop is CASSQGGLDEQYF. The CDR3 bases are TGTGCCAGCAGCCAAGGGGGTTTAGACGAGCAGTACTTC.

As for this clonotype: A much larger clone differs from this one at a single base, so this may be a read error. This rearrangement joins TRBV2 to TRBJ1-5; D is possibly TRBD1 (6 bases). Germline CDR1 is SNHLY and CDR2 is FYNNEI. The CDR3 has 14 amino acids. The CDR3 coding sequence is TGTGCCAGCAGTGAAGGGGACAAAAATCAGGCCCAGCATTTT. Translated: CASSEGDKNQAQHF.